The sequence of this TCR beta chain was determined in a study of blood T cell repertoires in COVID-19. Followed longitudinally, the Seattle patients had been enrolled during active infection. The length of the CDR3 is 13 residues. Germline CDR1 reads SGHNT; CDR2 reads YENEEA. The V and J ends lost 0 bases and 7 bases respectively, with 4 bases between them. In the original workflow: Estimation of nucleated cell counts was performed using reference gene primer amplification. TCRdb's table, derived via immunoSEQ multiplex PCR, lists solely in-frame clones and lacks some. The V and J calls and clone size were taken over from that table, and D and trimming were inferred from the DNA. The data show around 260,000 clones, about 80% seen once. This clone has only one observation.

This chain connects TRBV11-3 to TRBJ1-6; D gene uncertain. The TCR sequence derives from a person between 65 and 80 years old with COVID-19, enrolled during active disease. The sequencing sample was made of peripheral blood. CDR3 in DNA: TGTGCCAGCAGCTTAGATCTGAATTCACCCCTCCACTTT. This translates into CASSLDLNSPLHF.